This TCR beta chain came from a study of blood T cells in healthy people across ages. Findings and caveats of the study: Naive T cell percentage strongly correlated with TCR beta diversity.

A few counts support this clonotype. Its antigen is currently unknown. The junction and the germline gene differ at one end; a read error may be behind it. Germline V lookup: CDR1 SGHRS, CDR2 YFSETQ. The CDR3 consists of 16 residues. Together with a sample-barcoded 5' primer, a J-beta primer mix was included in a second PCR lasting about 7 to 11 cycles. TCRdb re-analysed the 5' RACE reads in MiXCR, keeping a single row per CDR3 protein. Here the sample spans about 1,800,000 distinct CDR3 sequences, roughly 27% being singletons. The donors, healthy Caucasians from Russia, were aged about 6 to 90. Source material: blood. The receptor was derived from a woman aged 30 to 39 in good health. This rearrangement joins TRBV5-1 to TRBJ1-2; D gene unclear. In DNA form, the CDR3 reads TGCGCCAGTAGCTTGACCTTTAGGGCTGCTCTACAGGGCTACACCTTC. Translated, it gives CASSLTFRAALQGYTF.